This T cell receptor (beta chain) is drawn from a study of post-analysis software for immune sequencing data. In the study overall: The study covered relapsing-remitting, secondary progressive and progressive-relapsing courses of multiple sclerosis.

Presence of unique molecular identifiers characterized the TCR beta cDNA libraries. Each sample of 1 to 10 million input T cells yielded about 500,000 cDNA molecules, so each molecule approximated one T cell. MiXCR, applied by TCRdb to the PCR reads, yields one record per CDR3 protein. This table holds approximately 730,000 distinct CDR3 sequences, about half found once. To note about this clonotype: Antigen unknown.

Study-wide results and caveats: The five TRBV segments detected at higher frequency in patients than in controls included TRBV5-6, TRBV5-1 and TRBV20-1. Controls' normalized Chao1 diversity significantly exceeded that of multiple sclerosis patients.

Germline V gene data show CDR1 as SGDLS and CDR2 as YYNGEE. Trimming left V 3 bases short and J 5 bases short, with 13 bases between. CDR3 length: 14 residues. The J gene is TRBJ2-3, the V gene TRBV9, with a tentative D call TRBD2 (5 bases). The source material was blood. The origin of this receptor is a girl aged 10-17 years with multiple sclerosis. The DNA for the CDR3 is TGTGCCAGCAGCGGAGAGGGTCTCGGAGATACGCAGTATTTT. Protein sequence: CASSGEGLGDTQYF.